This passage covers 3 T cell receptor beta chains from one sample sequenced in a study of blood T cells in healthy people across ages. Together with a sample-barcoded 5' primer, a J-beta primer mix was included in a second PCR lasting 7 to 11 cycles. MiXCR was run by TCRdb on the 5' RACE reads, yielding one entry per CDR3 protein. The sample has 1.5 million to 1.9 million distinct CDR3 sequences, about 42% seen once. The sequenced sample was blood. The receptors shown here come from a woman aged 18-35 years in good health.

The chain carries TRBV15 and TRBJ2-5; D is undetermined. The CDR3 consists of 13 residues. Between the trimmed V and J ends, which lost 1 base and 3 bases, there was a span of 6 bases. The germline V gene encodes CDR1 LNHNV and CDR2 YYDKDF (reference sequence). The CDR3 sequence: CATSRGFKETQYF. The CDR3 DNA sequence: TGTGCCACCAGCAGAGGTTTCAAAGAGACCCAGTACTTC.

This clonotype was seen a handful of times. The CDR3 protein is CASSSGPGTGVHHVYEQYF. As DNA, the CDR3 is TGTGCCAGCAGCTCCGGTCCCGGGACAGGGGTTCACCATGTCTACGAGCAGTACTTC. The rearrangement links TRBV7-2 to TRBJ2-7, with TRBD1 identical over 10 bases. The CDR3 loop spans 19 amino acids. Unmatched junction bases numbered 18, after V lost 4 bases and J lost 3 bases. The germline V gene encodes CDR1 SGHTA and CDR2 FQGNSA.

This clonotype was seen many times. This chain uses TRBV12-3 or TRBV12-4 with TRBJ2-1, with a possible D match to TRBD2 (5 bases). V was shortened by 7 bases and J by 4 bases, with 17 bases between the two germline ends. This CDR3 has 15 residues. The CDR3 protein is CASTPKRGWYNEQFF. DNA of the CDR3: TGTGCCAGCACCCCAAAACGGGGTTGGTACAATGAGCAGTTCTTC.